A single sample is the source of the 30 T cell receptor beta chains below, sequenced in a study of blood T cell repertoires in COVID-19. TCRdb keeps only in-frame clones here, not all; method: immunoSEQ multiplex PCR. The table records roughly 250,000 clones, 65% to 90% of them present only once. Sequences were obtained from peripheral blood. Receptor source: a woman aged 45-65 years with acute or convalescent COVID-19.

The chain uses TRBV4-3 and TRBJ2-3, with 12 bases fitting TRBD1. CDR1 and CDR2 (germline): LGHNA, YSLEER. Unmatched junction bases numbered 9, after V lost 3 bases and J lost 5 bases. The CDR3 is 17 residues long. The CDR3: CASSQGPGTGGEDTQYF. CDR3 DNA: TGCGCCAGCAGCCAGGGTCCCGGGACAGGGGGCGAAGATACGCAGTATTTT.

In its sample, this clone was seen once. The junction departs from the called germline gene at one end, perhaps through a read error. In DNA form, the CDR3 reads TGTGCCAGCAGTCAAACAGCTAACATTGAAGCTTTCTTT. Translation gives CASSQTANIEAFF. The chain uses TRBV12-3 or TRBV12-4 and TRBJ1-1; D is ambiguous. The CDR3 has 13 amino acids.

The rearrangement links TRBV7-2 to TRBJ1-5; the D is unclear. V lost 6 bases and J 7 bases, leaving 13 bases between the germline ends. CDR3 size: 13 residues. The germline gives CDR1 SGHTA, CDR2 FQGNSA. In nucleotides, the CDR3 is TGTGCCAGCAGTTTCCTACGGGAACAGCCCCAGCATTTT. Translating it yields CASSFLREQPQHF. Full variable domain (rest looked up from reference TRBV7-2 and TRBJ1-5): GAGVSQSPSNKVTEKGKDVELRCDPISGHTALYWYRQSLGQGLEFLIYFQGNSAPDKSGLPSDRFSAERTGGSVSTLTIQRTQQEDSAVYLCASSFLREQPQHFGDGTRLSIL.

For the CDR3, the DNA is TGTGCCAGCAGCTTGGGACTCCGGGAGCCCCAGCATTTT. Its protein is CASSLGLREPQHF. This sequence joins TRBV5-5 and TRBJ1-5; D is undetermined. The V gene lost 0 bases and the J gene lost 8 bases, with 9 bases spanning the gap. This CDR3 region has 13 residues. Germline V gene lookup returns CDR1 SGHKS and CDR2 YYEKEE (reference sequence). The full variable domain, rest sourced from reference TRBV5-5 and TRBJ1-5, is DAGVTQSPTHLIKTRGQQVTLRCSPISGHKSVSWYQQVLGQGPQFIFQYYEKEERGRGNFPDRFSARQFPNYSSELNVNALLLGDSALYLCASSLGLREPQHFGDGTRLSIL.

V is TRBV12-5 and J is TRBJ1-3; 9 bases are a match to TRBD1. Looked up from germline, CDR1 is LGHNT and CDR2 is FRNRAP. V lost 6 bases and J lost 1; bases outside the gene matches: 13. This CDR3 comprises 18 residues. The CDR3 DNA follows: TGTGCTAGTGGCTCCTACGGACAGGGGCCGTCATCTGGAAACACCATATATTTT. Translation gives CASGSYGQGPSSGNTIYF.

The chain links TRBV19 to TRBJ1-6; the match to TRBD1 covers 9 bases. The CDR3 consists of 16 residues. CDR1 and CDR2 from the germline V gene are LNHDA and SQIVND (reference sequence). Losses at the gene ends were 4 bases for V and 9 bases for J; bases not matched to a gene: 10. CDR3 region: CASSSLTGQGFSPLHF. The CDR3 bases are TGTGCCAGTAGTAGCCTAACCGGACAGGGGTTTTCACCCCTCCACTTT.

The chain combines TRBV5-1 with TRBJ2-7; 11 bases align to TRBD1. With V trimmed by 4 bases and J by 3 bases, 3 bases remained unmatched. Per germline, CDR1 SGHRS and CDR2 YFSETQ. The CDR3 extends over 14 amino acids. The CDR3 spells CASSLGQGVYEQYF. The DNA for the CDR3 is TGCGCCAGCAGCCTGGGACAGGGGGTCTACGAGCAGTACTTC.

CDR3 sequence (DNA): TGCGCCAGCAGCTTTGCGATGATAGCTGCCAATGAGCAGTTCTTC. It specifies CASSFAMIAANEQFF. This sequence joins TRBV5-1 and TRBJ2-1, with D unresolved. Germline values: CDR1 SGHRS, CDR2 YFSETQ. Trimming cost V 2 bases and J 6 bases, with 15 bases left between them. The CDR3 is 15 residues long.

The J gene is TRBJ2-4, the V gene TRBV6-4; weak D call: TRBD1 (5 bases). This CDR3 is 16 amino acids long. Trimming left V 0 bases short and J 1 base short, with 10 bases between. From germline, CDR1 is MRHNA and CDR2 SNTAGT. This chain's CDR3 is CASSDSSRVAKNIQYF. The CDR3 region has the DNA TGTGCCAGCAGTGACTCGAGCAGGGTGGCCAAAAACATTCAGTACTTC.

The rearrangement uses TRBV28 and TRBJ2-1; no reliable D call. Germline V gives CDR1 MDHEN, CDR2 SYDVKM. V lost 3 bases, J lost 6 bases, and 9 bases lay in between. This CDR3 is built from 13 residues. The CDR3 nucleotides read TGTGCCAGCAGTTTTTCAGACTTCAATGAGCAGTTCTTC. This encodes CASSFSDFNEQFF. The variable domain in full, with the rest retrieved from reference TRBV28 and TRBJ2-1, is DVKVTQSSRYLVKRTGEKVFLECVQDMDHENMFWYRQDPGLGLRLIYFSYDVKMKEKGDIPEGYSVSREKKERFSLILESASTNQTSMYLCASSFSDFNEQFFGPGTRLTVL.

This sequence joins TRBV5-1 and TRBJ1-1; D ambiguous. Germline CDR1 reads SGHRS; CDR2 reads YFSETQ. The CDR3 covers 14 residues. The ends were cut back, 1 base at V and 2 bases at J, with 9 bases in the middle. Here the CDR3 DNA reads TGCGCCAGCAGCTTGCGGACGGGAAACACTGAAGCTTTCTTT. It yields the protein CASSLRTGNTEAFF.

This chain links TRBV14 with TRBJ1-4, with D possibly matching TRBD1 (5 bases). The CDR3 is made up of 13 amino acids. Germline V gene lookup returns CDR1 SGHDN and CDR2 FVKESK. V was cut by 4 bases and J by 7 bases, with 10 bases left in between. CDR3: CASSPRQGEKLFF. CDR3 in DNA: TGTGCCAGCAGCCCCCGCCAGGGTGAAAAACTGTTTTTT. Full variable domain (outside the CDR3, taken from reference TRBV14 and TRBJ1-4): EAGVTQFPSHSVIEKGQTVTLRCDPISGHDNLYWYRRVMGKEIKFLLHFVKESKQDESGMPNNRFLAERTGGTYSTLKVQPAELEDSGVYFCASSPRQGEKLFFGSGTQLSVL.

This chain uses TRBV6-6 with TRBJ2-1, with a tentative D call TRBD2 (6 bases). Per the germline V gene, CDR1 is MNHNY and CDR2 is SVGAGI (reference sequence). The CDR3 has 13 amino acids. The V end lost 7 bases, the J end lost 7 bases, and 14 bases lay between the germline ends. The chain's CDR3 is CASIVAERNEQFF. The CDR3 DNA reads TGTGCCAGCATTGTAGCGGAGAGAAATGAGCAGTTCTTC.

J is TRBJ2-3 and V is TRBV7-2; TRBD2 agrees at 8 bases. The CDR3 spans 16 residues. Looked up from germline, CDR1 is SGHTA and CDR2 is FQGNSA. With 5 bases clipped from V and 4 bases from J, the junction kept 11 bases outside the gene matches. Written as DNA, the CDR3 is TGTGCCAGCAGCCATCTCAGCGGGGGAAGGGCAGATACGCAGTATTTT. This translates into CASSHLSGGRADTQYF.

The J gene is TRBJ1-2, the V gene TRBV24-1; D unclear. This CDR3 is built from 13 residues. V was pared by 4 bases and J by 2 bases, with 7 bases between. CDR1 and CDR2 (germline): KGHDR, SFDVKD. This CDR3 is CATSEYRNYGYTF. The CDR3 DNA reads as TGTGCCACCAGTGAATACAGAAACTATGGCTACACCTTC.

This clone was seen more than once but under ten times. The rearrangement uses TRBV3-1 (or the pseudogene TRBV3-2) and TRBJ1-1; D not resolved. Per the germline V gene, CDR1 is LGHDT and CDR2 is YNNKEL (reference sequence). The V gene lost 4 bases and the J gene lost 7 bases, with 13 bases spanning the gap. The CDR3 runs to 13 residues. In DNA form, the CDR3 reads TGTGCCAGCAGCCGGGTGATGGGCAGTGAAGCTTTCTTT. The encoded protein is CASSRVMGSEAFF.

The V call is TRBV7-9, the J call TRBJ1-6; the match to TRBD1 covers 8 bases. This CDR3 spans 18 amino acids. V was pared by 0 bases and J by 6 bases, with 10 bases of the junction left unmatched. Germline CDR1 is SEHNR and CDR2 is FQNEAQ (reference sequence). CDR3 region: CASSLAFTGTGPNSPLHF. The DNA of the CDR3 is TGTGCCAGCAGCTTAGCGTTTACCGGGACAGGACCTAATTCACCCCTCCACTTT.

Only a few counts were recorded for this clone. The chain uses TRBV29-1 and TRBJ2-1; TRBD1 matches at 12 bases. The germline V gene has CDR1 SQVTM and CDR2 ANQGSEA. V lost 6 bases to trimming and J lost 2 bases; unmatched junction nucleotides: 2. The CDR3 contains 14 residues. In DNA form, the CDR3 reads TGCAGCGTGGGGACAGGGGGCCCCTACAATGAGCAGTTCTTC. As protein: CSVGTGGPYNEQFF.

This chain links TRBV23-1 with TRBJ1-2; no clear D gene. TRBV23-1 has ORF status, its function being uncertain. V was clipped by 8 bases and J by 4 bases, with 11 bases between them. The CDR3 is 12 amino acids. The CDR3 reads CASRGEFYGYTF. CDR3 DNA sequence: TGCGCCAGCCGCGGCGAATTCTATGGCTACACCTTC.

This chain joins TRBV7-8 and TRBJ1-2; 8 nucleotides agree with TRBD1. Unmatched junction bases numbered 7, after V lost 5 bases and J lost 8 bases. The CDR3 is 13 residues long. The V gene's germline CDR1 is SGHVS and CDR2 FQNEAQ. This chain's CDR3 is CASSIGQGGGYTF. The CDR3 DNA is TGTGCCAGCAGCATCGGACAGGGCGGCGGCTACACCTTC. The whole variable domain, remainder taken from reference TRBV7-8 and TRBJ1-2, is GAGVSQSPRYKVAKRGQDVALRCDPISGHVSLFWYQQALGQGPEFLTYFQNEAQLDKSGLPSDRFFAERPEGSVSTLKIQRTQQEDSAVYLCASSIGQGGGYTFGSGTRLTVV.

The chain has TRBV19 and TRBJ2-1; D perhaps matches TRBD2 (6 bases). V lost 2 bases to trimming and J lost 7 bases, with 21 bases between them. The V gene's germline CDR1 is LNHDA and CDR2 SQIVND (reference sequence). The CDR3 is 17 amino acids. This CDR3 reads CASSISPTRTVQNEQFF. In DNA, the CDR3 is TGTGCCAGTAGTATATCTCCGACTAGAACGGTGCAGAATGAGCAGTTCTTC.

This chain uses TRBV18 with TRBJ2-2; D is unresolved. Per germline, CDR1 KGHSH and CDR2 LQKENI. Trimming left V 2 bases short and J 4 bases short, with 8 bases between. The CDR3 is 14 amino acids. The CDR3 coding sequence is TGTGCCAGCTCACCAAACAGCCCCACCGGGGAGCTGTTTTTT. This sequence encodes CASSPNSPTGELFF.

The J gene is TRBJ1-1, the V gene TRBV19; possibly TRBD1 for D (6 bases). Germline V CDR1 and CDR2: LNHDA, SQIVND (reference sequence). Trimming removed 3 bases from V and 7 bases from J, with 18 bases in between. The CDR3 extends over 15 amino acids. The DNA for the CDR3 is TGTGCCAGTAGTATGGTATCAGGGGTCGGTGGTGAAGCTTTCTTT. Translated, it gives CASSMVSGVGGEAFF.

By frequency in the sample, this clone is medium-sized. The CDR3 DNA follows: TGTGCCAGCAGCCCGGGACAGGGATTCTACGAGCAGTACTTC. This translates into CASSPGQGFYEQYF. V usage is TRBV7-3 and J usage is TRBJ2-7; 9 bases agree with TRBD1. This CDR3 comprises 14 residues. Trimming at V came to 5 bases and at J to 3 bases, leaving 5 bases not matched to a gene. CDR1 is SGHTA, CDR2 FQGTGA, per germline.

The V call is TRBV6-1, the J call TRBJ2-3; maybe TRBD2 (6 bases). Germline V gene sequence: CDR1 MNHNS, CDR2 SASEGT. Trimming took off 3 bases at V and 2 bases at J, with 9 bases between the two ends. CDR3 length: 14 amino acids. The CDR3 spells CASSEWRDTDTQYF. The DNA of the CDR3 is TGTGCCAGCAGTGAGTGGCGGGACACAGATACGCAGTATTTT.

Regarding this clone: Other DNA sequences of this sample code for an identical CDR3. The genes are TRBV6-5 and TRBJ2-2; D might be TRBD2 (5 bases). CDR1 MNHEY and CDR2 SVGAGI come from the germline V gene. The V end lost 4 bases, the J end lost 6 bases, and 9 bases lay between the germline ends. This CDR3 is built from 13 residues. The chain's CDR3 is CASSSGGAGELFF. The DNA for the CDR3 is TGTGCCAGCAGTTCAGGAGGCGCCGGGGAGCTGTTTTTT.

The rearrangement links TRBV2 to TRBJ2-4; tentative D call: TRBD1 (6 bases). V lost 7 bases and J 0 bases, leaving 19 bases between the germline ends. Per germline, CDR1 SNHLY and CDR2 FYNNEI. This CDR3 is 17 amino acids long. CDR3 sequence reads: CASMDSPPRLAKNIQYF. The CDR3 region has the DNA TGTGCCAGCATGGACAGTCCTCCCCGCCTAGCCAAAAACATTCAGTACTTC.

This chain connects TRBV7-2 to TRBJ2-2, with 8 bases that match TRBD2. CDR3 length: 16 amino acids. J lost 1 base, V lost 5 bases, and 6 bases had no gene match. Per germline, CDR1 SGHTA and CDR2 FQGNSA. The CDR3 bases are TGTGCCAGCAGCCGCAGAGCGGGAGTGAACACCGGGGAGCTGTTTTTT. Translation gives CASSRRAGVNTGELFF. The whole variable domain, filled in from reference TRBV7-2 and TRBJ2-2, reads GAGVSQSPSNKVTEKGKDVELRCDPISGHTALYWYRQSLGQGLEFLIYFQGNSAPDKSGLPSDRFSAERTGGSVSTLTIQRTQQEDSAVYLCASSRRAGVNTGELFFGEGSRLTVL.

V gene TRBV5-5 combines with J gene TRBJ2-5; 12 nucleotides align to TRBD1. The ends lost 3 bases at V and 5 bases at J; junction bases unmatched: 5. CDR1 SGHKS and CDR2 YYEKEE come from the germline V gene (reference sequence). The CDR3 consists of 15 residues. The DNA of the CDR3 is TGTGCCAGCAGCTGGGGACAGGGGGCAAGGGAGACCCAGTACTTC. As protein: CASSWGQGARETQYF.

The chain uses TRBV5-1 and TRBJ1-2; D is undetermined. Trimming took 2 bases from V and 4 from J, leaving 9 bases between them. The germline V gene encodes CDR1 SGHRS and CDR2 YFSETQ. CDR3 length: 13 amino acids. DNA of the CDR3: TGCGCCAGCAGCTTTTCAACAGTCTATGGCTACACCTTC. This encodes CASSFSTVYGYTF.